Sequencing of this TCR beta chain was carried out in a study of OX40 agonist ivuxolimab in advanced cancers. With regard to the full study: Ivuxolimab was a fully human IgG2 agonistic monoclonal antibody targeting the costimulatory receptor OX40 (CD134). Intravenous ivuxolimab was administered to patients every 2 weeks at six dose levels: 0.01, 0.1, 0.3, 1.5, 3 and 10 mg/kg. The paper covers the monotherapy dose-escalation part of the phase I ivuxolimab trial, which included N = 52 patients. Peripheral TCRbeta sequencing aimed to test whether ivuxolimab altered TCR sequence diversity and caused clonal T-cell expansion. Among the approximately 50 dose-escalation patients, 19 had hepatocellular carcinoma, 15 or so melanoma, 9 renal cell carcinoma and 9 head and neck cancer. Partial responses were achieved by three dose-escalation patients, of whom one had hepatocellular carcinoma and two had cutaneous melanoma. In the dose-escalation cohort, 82.7% of patients were male, and the mean age was roughly 60 years, with a range of roughly 20 to 80. Prior anti-PD-1, anti-PD-L1 or anti-CTLA-4 therapy was permitted, and checkpoint inhibitors had been received by roughly 42% of dose-escalation patients. The paper as a whole reports these results and caveats: In partial responders in the 0.1-3.0 mg/kg groups, normalized peripheral clonal expansion was found to be among the lowest, especially among CD8+ T cells. After ivuxolimab, expanded clones were on average more numerous among CD8+ T cells than among CD4+ T cells. Low levels of normalized T-cell clonal expansion were also shown by some nonresponding patients. The antigen specificity of the peripheral T cells that underwent clonal expansion was not determined. At doses of 0.1 to 3.0 mg/kg, clonal expansion of both CD4+ and CD8+ T cells in blood was seen between baseline and week 6.

Genomic DNA was isolated from the sorted cells so that the TCRbeta CDR3 region could be sequenced. The immunoSEQ Assay was used for sequencing of TCRbeta CDR3 regions. TCRdb mirrors the immuneACCESS table, restricted to in-frame sequences. Some clones are absent from its copies; in checked studies, under half trace to an unresolved V gene, and the reason for the others is unknown. The sample table holds tens of thousands of clones, of which about 93% were seen once. The ten largest account for 0.95% to 1.3% of the sample. V is clipped by 0 bases and J by 0 bases, and the sequence between their germline boundaries is 10 bases long. From the germline V gene, CDR1 is SGHDT and CDR2 is YYEEEE. Taken from cysteine to phenylalanine, the CDR3 has 16 residues. Left in the record is the CDR3 DNA by itself, 48 bases read in frame from the first base. The trial excluded patients who had a history of autoimmune disease or who were on systemic immunosuppression. In every dose cohort, peripheral blood was drawn for TCR sequencing at baseline, cycle 4 day 1, and cycle 7 day 1. Samples were obtained from an open-label, multicenter, first-in-human phase I dose-escalation trial of ivuxolimab. Adults with locally advanced or metastatic melanoma, renal cell, hepatocellular, or head and neck squamous cell carcinoma were enrolled in the trial. Before TCR sequencing, CD4+ and CD8+ T cells were separately sorted from peripheral blood.

This clone was observed a single time. Which antigen it targets is not known. Qualities for individual bases were not recorded, and no much larger clone is one base off. The sequence was collected from an adult with an advanced solid tumor such as melanoma, head and neck, liver or kidney cancer. The chain was built from TRBV5-6 and TRBJ1-3; perhaps TRBD1 is the D gene, with 5 bases matching. The specimen comprised CD4+ or CD8+ T cells sorted from blood, sampled in a trial of the OX40 agonist ivuxolimab. The nucleotides read TGTGCCAGCAGCTTGGGACAGCTCTTCTCTGGAAACACCATATATTTT. Its amino acids are CASSLGQLFSGNTIYF.